This is a list of T cell receptor beta chains from one sample in a study of T-cell reconstitution after alpha-beta-depleted transplantation in children. Each CDR3 protein gets one entry after TCRdb re-called the PCR reads with MiXCR. This sample has 330,000 or so distinct CDR3 sequences, with around 10% found just once. This material consisted of PBMCs, taken before TCRalphabeta/CD19-depleted stem cell transplant. The source of these receptors is a boy younger than two with acute myeloid leukemia, due to receive a stem cell transplant. Each CDR3 is given with its conserved first and last residue. Each record gives: J gene, clone size, V gene, D gene, CDR3 protein, CDR3 DNA. D genes are given only for firm matches. Expanded clones get a size class; other rows say once, few or many, or leave the size out.

>TRBJ2-5|many|TRBV9|NA
CASSVDSEETQYF
TGTGCCAGCAGCGTAGACAGCGAAGAGACCCAGTACTTC
>TRBJ2-7|once|TRBV29-1|NA
CSARGGEPRSYEQYF
TGCAGCGCCAGGGGGGGGGAACCGCGGAGCTACGAGCAGTACTTC
>TRBJ2-1|many|TRBV7-7|TRBD2
CASSRTSGFDGCSYNEQFF
TGTGCCAGCAGCCGGACTAGCGGATTTGATGGGTGCTCCTACAATGAGCAGTTCTTC
>TRBJ2-1|NA|TRBV7-9|NA
CASSLLGGGSNEQFF
TGTGCCAGCAGCTTATTGGGCGGCGGTAGCAATGAGCAGTTCTTC
>TRBJ2-5|many|TRBV13|TRBD1
CASSSTGQGSETQYF
TGTGCCAGCAGTTCCACGGGACAGGGATCAGAGACCCAGTACTTC
>TRBJ2-7|many|TRBV18|NA
CASSPWGARDEQYF
TGTGCCAGCTCACCATGGGGGGCGCGGGACGAGCAGTACTTC
>TRBJ2-5|NA|TRBV7-2|TRBD2
CASSYTGLAGRETQYF
TGTGCCAGCAGCTATACGGGACTAGCGGGACGAGAGACCCAGTACTTC
>TRBJ1-5|many|TRBV6-1|NA
CASSRQYSNQPQHF
TGTGCCAGCAGTCGACAGTATAGCAATCAGCCCCAGCATTTT
>TRBJ2-7|many|TRBV5-1|TRBD1
CASSLADRVVEQYF
TGCGCCAGCAGCTTGGCAGACAGGGTGGTCGAGCAGTACTTC
>TRBJ2-7|many|TRBV4-3|TRBD1
CASSQKTGAYEQYF
TGCGCCAGCAGCCAGAAGACAGGGGCCTACGAGCAGTACTTC
>TRBJ2-5|many|TRBV6-5|TRBD1
CASSYLTDREKETQYF
TGTGCCAGCAGTTACCTCACGGACAGGGAGAAAGAGACCCAGTACTTC
>TRBJ1-2|many|TRBV7-9|TRBD1
CASSLGLTGNYGYTF
TGTGCCAGCAGCTTAGGCCTGACAGGGAACTATGGCTACACCTTC
>TRBJ1-2|many|TRBV6-1|TRBD1
CASSGQQGNYGYTF
TGTGCCAGCAGTGGACAACAGGGGAACTATGGCTACACCTTC
>TRBJ2-1|many|TRBV7-6|NA
CASSTLHEQFF
TGTGCCAGCAGCACGCTCCATGAGCAGTTCTTC
>TRBJ1-4|few|TRBV25-1|NA
CASSEWGEREKLFF
TGTGCCAGCAGTGAATGGGGGGAGCGGGAAAAACTGTTTTTT
>TRBJ2-7|many|TRBV12-3/TRBV12-4|NA
CASSFVKGRYEQYF
TGTGCCAGCAGTTTCGTTAAGGGTCGGTACGAGCAGTACTTC
>TRBJ2-3|few|TRBV20-1|TRBD2
CSARTSGSTDTQYF
TGCAGTGCTCGGACTAGCGGGAGTACAGATACGCAGTATTTT
>TRBJ2-2|many|TRBV30|NA
CAWSVKNTGELFF
TGTGCCTGGAGTGTAAAGAACACCGGGGAGCTGTTTTTT
>TRBJ2-7|many|TRBV5-1|NA
CASSLVGGLYSSYEQYF
TGCGCCAGCAGCTTGGTTGGTGGGCTCTACAGCTCCTACGAGCAGTACTTC
>TRBJ2-2|many|TRBV5-6|NA
CASSLDDTTGELFF
TGTGCCAGCAGCTTGGATGACACGACCGGGGAGCTGTTTTTT
>TRBJ2-1|many|TRBV7-9|TRBD1
CASSLVGTGMNEQFF
TGTGCCAGCAGCTTAGTAGGGACAGGGATGAATGAGCAGTTCTTC
>TRBJ1-2|many|TRBV7-2|NA
CASSLVGTRFNYGYTF
TGTGCCAGCAGCTTAGTAGGGACAAGATTTAACTATGGCTACACCTTC
>TRBJ2-3|many|TRBV20-1|NA
CSARDLKWGGTDTQYF
TGCAGTGCTAGAGATTTGAAATGGGGGGGCACAGATACGCAGTATTTT
>TRBJ2-7|NA|TRBV2|TRBD1
CASTGGATYEQYF
TGTGCCAGCACAGGGGGCGCGACCTACGAGCAGTACTTC
>TRBJ2-3|many|TRBV7-8|NA
CASSLFMSDTQYF
TGTGCCAGCAGCTTATTTATGTCAGATACGCAGTATTTT